One sample yielded the 18 T cell receptor beta chains listed below, sequenced in a study of OX40 agonist ivuxolimab in advanced cancers. Some clones are missing from TCRdb's copy, which holds only in-frame ones; the method was immunoSEQ multiplex PCR. The sample yields roughly 150,000 clones, roughly 94% seen once. This material consisted of CD4+ or CD8+ T cells sorted from blood, taken in a trial of the OX40 agonist ivuxolimab. These receptors were collected from an adult with an advanced solid tumor such as melanoma, head and neck, liver or kidney cancer.

Comments on this clone: Other DNA sequences from this sample encode an identical CDR3 as well. This chain uses TRBV27 with TRBJ2-2, with D unclear. The CDR3 is 13 amino acids. Germline lookup yields CDR1 MNHEY and CDR2 SMNVEV (reference sequence). Trimming stripped 6 bases from V and 1 base from J, with 6 bases between. For the CDR3, the DNA is TGTGCCAGCAGCCCGCGGAACACCGGGGAGCTGTTTTTT. Its protein is CASSPRNTGELFF.

The chain couples TRBV25-1 to TRBJ1-5, with D maybe TRBD1 (5 bases). Trimming took off 5 bases at V and 3 bases at J, with 11 bases between the two ends. Germline V gives CDR1 MGHDK, CDR2 SYGVNS. The CDR3 sequence is 14 residues long. The CDR3 is CASSFLTDNQPQHF. In nucleotides, the CDR3 is TGTGCCAGCAGTTTCCTGACAGACAATCAGCCCCAGCATTTT.

The J gene is TRBJ2-7, the V gene TRBV6-6; perhaps TRBD1 as D (6 bases). The CDR3 is made up of 12 amino acids. CDR1 and CDR2 from the germline V gene are MNHNY and SVGAGI (reference sequence). V was trimmed by 6 bases and J by 3 bases, leaving 9 bases between them. DNA of the CDR3: TGTGCCAGCAGCCTACAGGGCTACGAGCAGTACTTC. Translating gives CASSLQGYEQYF.

The J gene is TRBJ1-1, the V gene TRBV7-9; D perhaps matches TRBD1 (5 bases). This CDR3 has 17 residues. The V gene lost 4 bases and the J gene lost 1 base, with 19 bases spanning the gap. In germline, CDR1 is SEHNR, CDR2 FQNEAQ (reference sequence). For the CDR3, the DNA is TGTGCCAGCAGCTCGGGGAGGGGCGGCCTCTCGAACACTGAAGCTTTCTTT. It codes for CASSSGRGGLSNTEAFF. Based on the CDR3 plus reference TRBV7-9 and TRBJ1-1, the full variable domain is DTGVSQNPRHKITKRGQNVTFRCDPISEHNRLYWYRQTLGQGPEFLTYFQNEAQLEKSRLLSDRFSAERPKGSFSTLEIQRTEQGDSAMYLCASSSGRGGLSNTEAFFGQGTRLTVV.

V gene TRBV29-1 combines with J gene TRBJ1-2; possibly TRBD1 for D (6 bases). The CDR3 loop spans 15 amino acids. V was clipped by 4 bases and J by 7 bases, with 22 bases between them. From germline, CDR1 is SQVTM and CDR2 ANQGSEA. CDR3 loop: CSVGGILGRGSGYTF. CDR3 DNA sequence: TGCAGCGTTGGCGGGATTTTGGGGAGGGGGAGTGGCTACACCTTC.

The gene calls are TRBV29-1 and TRBJ1-3; 10 bases map to TRBD1. The CDR3 runs to 14 residues. The V and J ends lost 2 bases and 7 bases, in that order; junction bases with no gene match: 5. From germline, CDR1 is SQVTM and CDR2 ANQGSEA. CDR3 sequence reads: CSVELDRGRNTIYF. DNA of the CDR3: TGCAGCGTTGAACTGGACAGGGGGAGGAACACCATATATTTT. Supplemented by reference TRBV29-1 and TRBJ1-3, the full variable domain reads SAVISQKPSRDICQRGTSLTIQCQVDSQVTMMFWYRQQPGQSLTLIATANQGSEATYESGFVIDKFPISRPNLTFSTLTVSNMSPEDSSIYLCSVELDRGRNTIYFGEGSWLTVV.

V is TRBV11-1 and J is TRBJ2-5; TRBD2 agrees at 8 bases. With 2 bases clipped from V and 5 bases from J, the junction kept 4 bases outside the gene matches. This CDR3 is built from 14 residues. The V gene's germline CDR1 is SGHAT and CDR2 FQDESV (reference sequence). The CDR3 loop reads CASSLREGWETQYF. The CDR3, as DNA: TGTGCCAGCAGCTTACGGGAGGGGTGGGAGACCCAGTACTTC.

This sequence joins TRBV15 and TRBJ1-6; D unclear. The germline gives CDR1 LNHNV, CDR2 YYDKDF (reference sequence). V was pared by 0 bases and J by 4 bases, with 16 bases between. The CDR3 covers 18 residues. This chain's CDR3 is CATSRDLAASRYNSPLHF. Here the CDR3 DNA reads TGTGCCACCAGCAGAGATTTAGCAGCAAGCAGGTATAATTCACCCCTCCACTTT.

This chain links TRBV21-1 with TRBJ2-1; TRBD1 is taken as the D call from the table, unchecked against the DNA. TRBV21-1 is shown as a pseudogene. The CDR3 spans 16 residues. The CDR3 here is CASSKDPDRFYNEQFF. The CDR3 DNA is TGTGCCAGCAGCAAAGACCCGGACAGGTTCTACAATGAGCAGTTCTTC.

This chain connects TRBV7-8 to TRBJ1-6; no firm D call. V lost 5 bases and J lost 0, with 8 bases in between. CDR3 length: 15 residues. Per the germline V gene, CDR1 is SGHVS and CDR2 is FQNEAQ. This CDR3 reads CASSLRSSYNSPLHF. DNA for the CDR3: TGTGCCAGCAGCCTTCGTAGCTCCTATAATTCACCCCTCCACTTT.

This clone was recorded only once. The rearrangement links TRBV9 to TRBJ2-2; D not resolved. This CDR3 region has 13 residues. Germline V CDR1 and CDR2: SGDLS, YYNGEE. With 0 bases removed from V and 4 bases from J, the gap between germline ends came to 4 bases. The CDR3, as DNA: TGTGCCAGCAGCGTAGGAGGCACCGGGGAGCTGTTTTTT. Amino acid sequence: CASSVGGTGELFF.

The chain recombines TRBV11-2 with TRBJ1-1; D perhaps matches TRBD1 (6 bases). The CDR3 extends over 14 amino acids. The V gene lost 3 bases and the J gene lost 3 bases, with 11 bases spanning the gap. The V gene's germline CDR1 is SGHAT and CDR2 FQNNGV. The CDR3 is CASSLGRGDTEAFF. In DNA, the CDR3 is TGTGCCAGCAGCTTGGGTAGGGGGGACACTGAAGCTTTCTTT.

For this clone: This same CDR3 is encoded by further DNA sequences in the sample. J is TRBJ2-1 and V is TRBV5-6; TRBD2 agrees at 10 bases. The CDR3 totals 12 residues. V shed 2 bases and J 10 bases; nucleotides not matched to a gene: 0. Germline CDR1 SGHDT, CDR2 YYEEEE. CDR3 bases: TGTGCCAGCAGCTTACTAGCGGGAGAGCAGTTCTTC. Protein sequence: CASSLLAGEQFF.

The J gene is TRBJ1-4, the V gene TRBV28, with a weak D call TRBD1 (5 bases). Per the germline V gene, CDR1 is MDHEN and CDR2 is SYDVKM. This CDR3 contains 14 residues. V lost 6 bases and J 3 bases, leaving 11 bases between the germline ends. CDR3 sequence (DNA): TGTGCCAGCAGCGGGACCGTGGCTAATGAAAAACTGTTTTTT. This encodes CASSGTVANEKLFF.

The chain couples TRBV9 to TRBJ2-7; D is perhaps TRBD2 (6 bases). CDR3 length: 14 residues. Looked up from germline, CDR1 is SGDLS and CDR2 is YYNGEE. Between the trimmed V and J ends, which lost 0 bases and 5 bases, there was a span of 12 bases. The CDR3 spells CASSVEAGHDEQYF. CDR3 DNA: TGTGCCAGCAGCGTAGAGGCGGGGCATGACGAGCAGTACTTC.

This clone showed up just once. The chain joins TRBV19 to TRBJ1-4; the D is unclear. The CDR3 length is 15 residues. CDR1 is LNHDA, CDR2 SQIVND, per germline (reference sequence). The germline V and J ends were trimmed by 5 bases and 0 bases, with 10 bases remaining between them. The CDR3 here is CASSVLWATNEKLFF. The CDR3 nucleotides are TGTGCCAGTAGTGTACTCTGGGCAACTAATGAAAAACTGTTTTTT.

The chain combines TRBV5-1 with TRBJ1-1, with D possibly matching TRBD1 (6 bases). The CDR3 contains 15 residues. The V end lost 0 bases, the J end lost 0 bases, and 9 bases lay between the germline ends. CDR1 SGHRS and CDR2 YFSETQ come from the germline V gene. CDR3: CASSLEGGMNTEAFF. CDR3 in DNA: TGCGCCAGCAGCTTGGAAGGGGGGATGAACACTGAAGCTTTCTTT.

V gene TRBV10-3 combines with J gene TRBJ1-1; 10 nucleotides align to TRBD1. CDR3 size: 16 residues. V gave up 4 bases and J gave up 3 bases; unmatched junction bases: 8. Germline V gives CDR1 ENHRY, CDR2 SYGVKD. Here the CDR3 reads CAISVGTGAGDTEAFF. Here the CDR3 DNA reads TGTGCCATCAGTGTGGGGACAGGGGCCGGGGACACTGAAGCTTTCTTT.